The TCR beta chain described here comes from a study of post-analysis software for immune sequencing data. Whole-study context: Recorded disease courses covered relapsing-remitting, secondary progressive and progressive-relapsing multiple sclerosis. Some patients had no subtype annotation. Study results and limitations: Samples sharing a preparation batch grouped tightly together when assessed by F measure. Among multiple sclerosis patients, normalized Chao1 diversity was significantly below that of controls.

A remark on this clonotype: The target antigen is unknown. The junction differs from germline at one of its ends, possibly a read error.

Carried by the TCR beta cDNA libraries were unique molecular identifiers. TCRdb recomputed calls from the PCR reads with MiXCR, one row per CDR3 protein. The table includes roughly 800,000 distinct CDR3 sequences, less than 35% detected once. The origin of this receptor is a girl aged 5 to 17 with multiple sclerosis. The sequenced material came from blood.

Here the CDR3 reads CASSWTSGLNNVQFF. The CDR3 nucleotides are TGTGCCAGCAGCTGGACTAGCGGACTAAACAATGTGCAGTTCTTC. The chain couples TRBV6-2 or TRBV6-3 to TRBJ2-1, with 10 bases fitting TRBD2. Germline values: CDR1 MNHEY, CDR2 SVGEGT. CDR3 length: 15 amino acids.